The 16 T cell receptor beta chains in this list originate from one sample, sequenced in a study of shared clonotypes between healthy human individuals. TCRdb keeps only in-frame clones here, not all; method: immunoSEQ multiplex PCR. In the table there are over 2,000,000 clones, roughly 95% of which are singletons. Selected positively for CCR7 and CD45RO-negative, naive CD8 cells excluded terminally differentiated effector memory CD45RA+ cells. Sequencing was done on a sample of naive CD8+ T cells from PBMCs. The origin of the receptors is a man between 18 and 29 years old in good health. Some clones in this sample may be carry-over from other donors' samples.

CDR3 amino acids: CASSTRLAGVSYEQYF. The CDR3 DNA follows: TGTGCCAGCAGTACCCGACTAGCGGGCGTCTCCTACGAGCAGTACTTC. This chain links TRBV28 with TRBJ2-7; TRBD2 matches at 10 bases. Germline CDR1 MDHEN, CDR2 SYDVKM. V dropped 5 bases and J dropped 0; count of bases not matched to a gene: 7. This CDR3 comprises 16 residues.

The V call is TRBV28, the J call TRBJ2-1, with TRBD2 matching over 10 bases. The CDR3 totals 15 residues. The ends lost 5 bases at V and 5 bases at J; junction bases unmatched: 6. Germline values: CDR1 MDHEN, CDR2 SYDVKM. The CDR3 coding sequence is TGTGCCAGCAGTCCTAGCGGGAGTAGGGACAATGAGCAGTTCTTC. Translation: CASSPSGSRDNEQFF.

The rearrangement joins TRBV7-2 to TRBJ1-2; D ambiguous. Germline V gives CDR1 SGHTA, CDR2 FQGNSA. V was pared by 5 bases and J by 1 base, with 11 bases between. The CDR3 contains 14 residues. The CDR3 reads CASSPMRDNYGYTF. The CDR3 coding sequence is TGTGCCAGCAGCCCCATGAGGGATAACTATGGCTACACCTTC. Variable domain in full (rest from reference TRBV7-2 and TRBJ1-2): GAGVSQSPSNKVTEKGKDVELRCDPISGHTALYWYRQSLGQGLEFLIYFQGNSAPDKSGLPSDRFSAERTGGSVSTLTIQRTQQEDSAVYLCASSPMRDNYGYTFGSGTRLTVV.

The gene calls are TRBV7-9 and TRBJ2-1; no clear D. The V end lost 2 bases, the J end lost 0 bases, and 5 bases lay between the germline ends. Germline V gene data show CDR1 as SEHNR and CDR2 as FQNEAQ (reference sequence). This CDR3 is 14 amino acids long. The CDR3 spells CASSLRLSYNEQFF. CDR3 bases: TGTGCCAGCAGCTTAAGGCTCTCCTACAATGAGCAGTTCTTC.

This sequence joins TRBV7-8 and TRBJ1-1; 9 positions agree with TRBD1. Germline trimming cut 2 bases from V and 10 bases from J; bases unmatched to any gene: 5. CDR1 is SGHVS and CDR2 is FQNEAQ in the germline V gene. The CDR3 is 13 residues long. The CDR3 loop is CASSLKGQGRAFF. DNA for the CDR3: TGTGCCAGCAGCTTAAAGGGACAGGGAAGAGCTTTCTTT.

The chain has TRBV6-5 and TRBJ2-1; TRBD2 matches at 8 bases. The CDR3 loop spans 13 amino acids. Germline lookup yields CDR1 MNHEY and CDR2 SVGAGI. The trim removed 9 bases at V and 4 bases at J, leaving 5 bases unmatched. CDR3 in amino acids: CARGVAGYNEQFF. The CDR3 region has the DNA TGTGCCAGGGGGGTAGCGGGGTACAATGAGCAGTTCTTC.

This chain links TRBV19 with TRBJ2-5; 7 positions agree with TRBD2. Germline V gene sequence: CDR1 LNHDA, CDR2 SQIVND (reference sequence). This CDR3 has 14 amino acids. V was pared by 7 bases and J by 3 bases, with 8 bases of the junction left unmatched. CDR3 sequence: CASTAAGREETQYF. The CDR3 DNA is TGTGCCAGTACCGCGGCAGGGAGGGAAGAGACCCAGTACTTC.

The CDR3 DNA reads TGTGCCAGCAGCATCACTAGGGAAGTAGGTGAGCAGTTCTTC. It codes for CASSITREVGEQFF. This chain joins TRBV9 and TRBJ2-1, with TRBD2 as a possible D gene (5 bases). This CDR3 region has 14 residues. Germline CDR1 reads SGDLS; CDR2 reads YYNGEE. V lost 4 bases and J 9 bases, leaving 17 bases between the germline ends.

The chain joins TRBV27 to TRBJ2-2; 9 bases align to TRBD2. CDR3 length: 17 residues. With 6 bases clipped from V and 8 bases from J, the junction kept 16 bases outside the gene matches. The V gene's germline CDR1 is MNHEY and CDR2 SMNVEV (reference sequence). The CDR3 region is CASSPPLRGLAYGELFF. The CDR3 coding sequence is TGTGCCAGCAGCCCCCCACTGCGGGGACTAGCTTATGGGGAGCTGTTTTTT.

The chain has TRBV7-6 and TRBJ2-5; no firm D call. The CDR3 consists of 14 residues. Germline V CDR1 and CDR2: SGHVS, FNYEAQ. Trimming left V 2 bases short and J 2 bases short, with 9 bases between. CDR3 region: CASSLLLRQETQYF. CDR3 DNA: TGTGCCAGCAGCTTACTACTGAGGCAAGAGACCCAGTACTTC. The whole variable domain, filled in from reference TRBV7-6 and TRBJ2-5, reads GAGVSQSPRYKVTKRGQDVALRCDPISGHVSLYWYRQALGQGPEFLTYFNYEAQQDKSGLPNDRFSAERPEGSISTLTIQRTEQRDSAMYRCASSLLLRQETQYFGPGTRLLVL.

This CDR3 reads CASSLEGGPTDTQYF. Written as DNA, the CDR3 is TGTGCCAGCAGCTTAGAGGGCGGACCCACAGATACGCAGTATTTT. The chain joins TRBV7-9 to TRBJ2-3; D is uncertain. Trimming took 1 base from V and 2 from J, leaving 10 bases between them. CDR3 length: 15 amino acids. CDR1 and CDR2 (germline): SEHNR, FQNEAQ (reference sequence).

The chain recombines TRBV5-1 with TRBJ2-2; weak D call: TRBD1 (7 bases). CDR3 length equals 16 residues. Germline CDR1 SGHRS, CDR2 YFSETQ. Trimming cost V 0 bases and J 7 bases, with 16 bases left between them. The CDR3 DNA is TGCGCCAGCAGCTTGGCCGAGGGAGGACAGGTCGGGGAGCTGTTTTTT. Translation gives CASSLAEGGQVGELFF. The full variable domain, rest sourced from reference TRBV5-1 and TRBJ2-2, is KAGVTQTPRYLIKTRGQQVTLSCSPISGHRSVSWYQQTPGQGLQFLFEYFSETQRNKGNFPGRFSGRQFSNSRSEMNVSTLELGDSALYLCASSLAEGGQVGELFFGEGSRLTVL.

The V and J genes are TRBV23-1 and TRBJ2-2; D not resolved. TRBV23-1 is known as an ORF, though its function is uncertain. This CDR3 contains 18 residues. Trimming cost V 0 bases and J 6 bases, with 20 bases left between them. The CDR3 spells CASSQSLIRPHPAGELFF. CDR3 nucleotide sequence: TGCGCCAGCAGTCAATCGTTAATCCGGCCTCACCCGGCCGGGGAGCTGTTTTTT.

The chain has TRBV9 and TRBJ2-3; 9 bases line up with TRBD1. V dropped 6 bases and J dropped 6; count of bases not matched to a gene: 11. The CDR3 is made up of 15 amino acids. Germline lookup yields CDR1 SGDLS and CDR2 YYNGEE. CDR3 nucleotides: TGTGCCAGCAACGATCGGGACAGGGTGACTGATACGCAGTATTTT. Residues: CASNDRDRVTDTQYF.

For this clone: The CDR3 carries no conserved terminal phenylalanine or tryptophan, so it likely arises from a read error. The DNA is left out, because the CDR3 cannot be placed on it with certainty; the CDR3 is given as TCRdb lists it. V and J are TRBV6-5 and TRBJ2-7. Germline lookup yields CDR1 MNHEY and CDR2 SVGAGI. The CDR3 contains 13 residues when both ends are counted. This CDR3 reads CASSYSMGESEVY.

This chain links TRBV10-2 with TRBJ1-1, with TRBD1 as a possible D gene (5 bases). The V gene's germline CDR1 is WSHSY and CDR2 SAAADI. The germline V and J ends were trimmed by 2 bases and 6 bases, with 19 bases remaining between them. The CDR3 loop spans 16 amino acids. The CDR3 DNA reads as TGCGCCAGCAGTGAGCCCGCCGGGGCAGGCCATTCTGAAGCTTTCTTT. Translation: CASSEPAGAGHSEAFF.